The 30 T cell receptor beta chains below come from one sample, sequenced in a study of control samples from healthy donors and cancer patients (TCRdb year 2020). The library came from the immunoSEQ multiplex PCR assay. TCRdb's version of the immuneACCESS table is confined to in-frame rearrangements and falls short of the full clone set. An unresolved V gene accounts for under half of the shortfall where checked; the remainder is of unknown origin. This sample gives some 150,000 clones in total; roughly 94% of them show up just once. The top ten hold approximately 14% of the sample. Material for sequencing was PBMCs. Source of these receptors: a man in his sixties with colorectal cancer.

This chain links TRBV3-1 (or the pseudogene TRBV3-2) with TRBJ1-2; D ambiguous. Germline CDR1 is LGHDT and CDR2 is YNNKEL (reference sequence). The CDR3 contains 14 residues. The V and J ends lost 1 base and 9 bases respectively, with 15 bases between them. CDR3 protein: CASSQGSGLKSYTF. The CDR3 bases are TGTGCCAGCAGCCAAGGCAGTGGGTTGAAAAGCTACACCTTC.

Concerning this clone itself: Distinct nucleotide sequences in the sample also encode this CDR3. V gene TRBV6-5 combines with J gene TRBJ2-7; D gene uncertain. The CDR3 has 13 amino acids. The germline V and J ends were trimmed by 2 bases and 1 base, with 6 bases remaining between them. From germline, CDR1 is MNHEY and CDR2 SVGAGI. Here the CDR3 reads CASSYGQSYEQYF. The CDR3 region has the DNA TGTGCCAGCAGTTACGGTCAGTCCTACGAGCAGTACTTC.

The rearrangement joins TRBV9 to TRBJ1-1; D may be TRBD1 (5 bases). Germline lookup yields CDR1 SGDLS and CDR2 YYNGEE. Trimming pared 6 bases from V and 1 base from J, leaving 16 bases between. This CDR3 is 15 amino acids long. The CDR3 DNA reads TGTGCCAGCATCCTACTTCAGGGCGGGAACACTGAAGCTTTCTTT. It encodes CASILLQGGNTEAFF.

The chain joins TRBV3-1 (or the pseudogene TRBV3-2) to TRBJ2-1; 7 nucleotides agree with TRBD2. The V gene's germline CDR1 is LGHDT and CDR2 YNNKEL (reference sequence). The length of the CDR3 is 15 residues. V was clipped by 1 base and J by 5 bases; unmatched bases: 5. The CDR3 protein is CASSQGPSGHNEQFF. DNA of the CDR3: TGTGCCAGCAGCCAAGGGCCTAGCGGCCACAATGAGCAGTTCTTC.

V gene TRBV6-6 combines with J gene TRBJ2-7, with 9 nucleotides matching TRBD1. The CDR3 is 15 residues long. Germline V gene sequence: CDR1 MNHNY, CDR2 SVGAGI (reference sequence). V lost 5 bases, J lost 0 bases, and 5 bases stayed unmatched. CDR3 sequence (DNA): TGTGCCAGCAGTACCGGGACAGGGAGCTCCTACGAGCAGTACTTC. Translated: CASSTGTGSSYEQYF.

The chain carries TRBV9 and TRBJ1-1, with a tentative D call TRBD1 (6 bases). V was pared by 4 bases and J by 5 bases, with 18 bases between. Germline values: CDR1 SGDLS, CDR2 YYNGEE. This CDR3 has 15 residues. Here the CDR3 reads CASSPDGGARTEAFF. DNA for the CDR3: TGTGCCAGCAGCCCAGACGGGGGGGCAAGGACTGAAGCTTTCTTT.

The chain links TRBV7-2 to TRBJ2-7, with a weak D call TRBD2 (6 bases). Germline V gene data show CDR1 as SGHTA and CDR2 as FQGNSA. CDR3 size: 13 residues. V was pared by 6 bases and J by 0 bases, with 9 bases between. The CDR3 spells CASRPGSSYEQYF. The CDR3, as DNA: TGTGCCAGCAGACCCGGGAGCTCCTACGAGCAGTACTTC.

V is TRBV30 and J is TRBJ1-1, with D tentatively TRBD1 (6 bases). The CDR3 contains 13 residues. Trimming took 5 bases from V and 3 from J, leaving 13 bases between them. Germline V gene data show CDR1 as GTSNPN and CDR2 as SVGIG (reference sequence). In DNA, the CDR3 is TGTGCCTGGGCTTCAGGGGCGGACACTGAAGCTTTCTTT. Amino acids: CAWASGADTEAFF.

This chain connects TRBV7-2 to TRBJ2-2; 7 bases map to TRBD2. CDR1 and CDR2 (germline): SGHTA, FQGNSA. This CDR3 is 16 amino acids long. V shed 1 base and J 0 bases; nucleotides not matched to a gene: 2. This CDR3 reads CASSLGGGANTGELFF. CDR3 coding DNA: TGTGCCAGCAGCTTAGGTGGGGGGGCGAACACCGGGGAGCTGTTTTTT. Full variable domain (rest looked up from reference TRBV7-2 and TRBJ2-2): GAGVSQSPSNKVTEKGKDVELRCDPISGHTALYWYRQSLGQGLEFLIYFQGNSAPDKSGLPSDRFSAERTGGSVSTLTIQRTQQEDSAVYLCASSLGGGANTGELFFGEGSRLTVL.

In the case of this clone: The missing conserved phenylalanine or tryptophan at the end of this CDR3 makes a read error likely. The DNA is left out, because the CDR3 cannot be placed on it with certainty; the CDR3 is given as TCRdb lists it. The chain employs TRBV3-1 (or the pseudogene TRBV3-2) and TRBJ2-3; TRBD2, the table's D call, was not compared with the DNA. The CDR3 length is 10 residues, termini included. The germline V gene has CDR1 LGHDT and CDR2 YNNKEL (reference sequence). The CDR3 loop is CASSHYIVPS.

The chain joins TRBV19 to TRBJ2-4, with 11 positions matching TRBD1. The CDR3 has 17 amino acids. In germline, CDR1 is LNHDA, CDR2 SQIVND (reference sequence). The ends lost 8 bases at V and 8 bases at J; junction bases unmatched: 17. CDR3 protein: CASQVLAGQGARDIQYF. For the CDR3, the DNA is TGTGCCAGTCAGGTTTTGGCCGGACAGGGGGCGCGTGACATTCAGTACTTC.

V is TRBV11-2 and J is TRBJ2-3; TRBD2 aligns across 10 bases. Germline V lookup: CDR1 SGHAT, CDR2 FQNNGV. V dropped 4 bases and J dropped 0; count of bases not matched to a gene: 4. The CDR3 runs to 16 residues. The CDR3 reads CASSSNSGGSTDTQYF. Here the CDR3 DNA reads TGTGCCAGCAGCTCGAATAGCGGGGGGAGCACAGATACGCAGTATTTT.

The gene calls are TRBV18 and TRBJ2-7; no definite D call. V was clipped by 2 bases and J by 5 bases, with 10 bases between them. Germline assignment: CDR1 KGHSH and CDR2 LQKENI. This CDR3 is built from 13 residues. This chain's CDR3 is CASSPSERDEQYF. CDR3 nucleotide sequence: TGTGCCAGCTCACCATCCGAGAGAGACGAGCAGTACTTC.

This chain connects TRBV5-1 to TRBJ2-3; the D gene could be TRBD1 or TRBD2 (5 bases each). V was cut by 4 bases and J by 2 bases, with 17 bases left in between. The CDR3 has 16 residues. The germline gives CDR1 SGHRS, CDR2 YFSETQ. CDR3 protein: CASSPPRDGDTDTQYF. CDR3 nucleotides: TGCGCCAGCAGCCCTCCGAGGGACGGGGACACAGATACGCAGTATTTT.

V and J are TRBV6-4 and TRBJ2-5; TRBD2 agrees at 13 bases. This CDR3 has 15 amino acids. The J segment lost 4 bases and the V segment lost 6 bases, leaving 5 bases of the junction unmatched. From germline, CDR1 is MRHNA and CDR2 SNTAGT. The CDR3 reads CASSRTSGGGETQYF. The CDR3 coding sequence is TGTGCCAGCAGCAGAACTAGCGGGGGGGGAGAGACCCAGTACTTC.

The chain is built from TRBV9 and TRBJ2-1; 15 bases fit TRBD2. V trimming: 3 bases; J trimming: 7 bases; junction bases outside the gene matches: 5. The V gene's germline CDR1 is SGDLS and CDR2 YYNGEE. The CDR3 covers 16 residues. The CDR3 protein is CASSAGTSGGLNEQFF. The CDR3 DNA follows: TGTGCCAGCAGCGCGGGGACTAGCGGGGGGTTAAATGAGCAGTTCTTC.

This clone was seen a single time. This sequence joins TRBV5-5 and TRBJ2-1; tentatively, D is TRBD2 (5 bases). V lost 1 base, J lost 3 bases, and 11 bases lay in between. The germline V gene has CDR1 SGHKS and CDR2 YYEKEE (reference sequence). CDR3 length: 15 residues. The CDR3 loop is CASSLTEALYNEQFF. The CDR3 nucleotides are TGTGCCAGCAGCTTGACGGAGGCCCTCTACAATGAGCAGTTCTTC.

This CDR3 reads CASSSKGTGGYEQYF. The CDR3 DNA reads TGTGCCAGCAGCTCCAAAGGGACAGGGGGGTACGAGCAGTACTTC. The gene calls are TRBV27 and TRBJ2-7, with TRBD1 matching 11 bases. The J segment lost 4 bases and the V segment lost 6 bases, leaving 8 bases of the junction unmatched. This CDR3 comprises 15 residues. Germline assignment: CDR1 MNHEY and CDR2 SMNVEV (reference sequence).

This chain uses TRBV12-3 or TRBV12-4 with TRBJ1-2; the D is unclear. V lost 2 bases and J 2 bases, leaving 6 bases between the germline ends. CDR3 length equals 13 residues. Here the CDR3 reads CASSLNSNYGYTF. Here the CDR3 DNA reads TGTGCCAGCAGTTTAAACAGCAACTATGGCTACACCTTC.

The chain links TRBV7-8 to TRBJ1-3; 7 bases are shared with TRBD1. With 5 bases clipped from V and 0 bases from J, the junction kept 4 bases outside the gene matches. CDR3 length: 15 residues. Germline CDR1 and CDR2: SGHVS and FQNEAQ. The DNA for the CDR3 is TGTGCCAGCAGCCGAGACAGGGTCTCTGGAAACACCATATATTTT. It specifies CASSRDRVSGNTIYF.

The V gene is TRBV9, the J gene TRBJ2-1, with 8 bases aligning to TRBD1. The CDR3 runs to 15 residues. With V trimmed by 2 bases and J by 4 bases, 5 bases remained unmatched. Germline V gene data show CDR1 as SGDLS and CDR2 as YYNGEE. In nucleotides, the CDR3 is TGTGCCAGCAGCGTTATGGACAGGGTATACAATGAGCAGTTCTTC. Protein product: CASSVMDRVYNEQFF.

The genes are TRBV12-5 and TRBJ2-1; 8 positions match TRBD1. The CDR3 is 16 residues long. CDR1 is LGHNT and CDR2 is FRNRAP in the germline V gene. The V segment lost 1 base and the J segment 5 bases; nucleotides outside the gene matches: 7. CDR3 sequence (DNA): TGTGCTAGTGGTTTGGCCACAGGGGGATTTAACAATGAGCAGTTCTTC. It translates to CASGLATGGFNNEQFF.

This clone was seen just once. The rearrangement uses TRBV19 and TRBJ2-7; TRBD2 matches at 12 bases. The CDR3 is 14 amino acids. The germline gives CDR1 LNHDA, CDR2 SQIVND (reference sequence). V lost 5 bases, J lost 7 bases, and 6 bases stayed unmatched. This CDR3 is CASSPGLAGLEQYF. Here the CDR3 DNA reads TGTGCCAGTAGTCCCGGACTAGCGGGATTAGAGCAGTACTTC.

The CDR3 loop reads CASSLLGDLPYEQYF. In nucleotides, the CDR3 is TGTGCCAGCAGCCTCCTGGGGGACCTGCCCTACGAGCAGTACTTC. This sequence joins TRBV5-8 and TRBJ2-7, with D perhaps matching TRBD1 or TRBD2 (5 bases each). Germline V gives CDR1 SGHTS, CDR2 YDEGEE. With 4 bases removed from V and 2 bases from J, the gap between germline ends came to 16 bases. This CDR3 is 15 amino acids long. Supplemented by reference TRBV5-8 and TRBJ2-7, the full variable domain reads EAGVTQSPTHLIKTRGQQATLRCSPISGHTSVYWYQQALGLGLQFLLWYDEGEERNRGNFPPRFSGRQFPNYSSELNVNALELEDSALYLCASSLLGDLPYEQYFGPGTRLTVT.

This clone was observed a handful of times. The chain has TRBV7-9 and TRBJ2-7; D gene ambiguous. The V and J ends lost 1 base and 6 bases respectively, with 13 bases between them. The CDR3 is 14 residues long. Germline values: CDR1 SEHNR, CDR2 FQNEAQ (reference sequence). CDR3 DNA sequence: TGTGCCAGCAGCTTAGATTCCCGCCGGGTCGAGCAGTACTTC. Protein: CASSLDSRRVEQYF.

The V and J genes are TRBV2 and TRBJ1-6, with D possibly being TRBD1 (6 bases). V was pared by 5 bases and J by 0 bases, with 11 bases between. CDR1 is SNHLY, CDR2 FYNNEI, per germline. This CDR3 is 16 amino acids long. DNA for the CDR3: TGTGCCAGCAGTTTACAGGGTAGCTCCTATAATTCACCCCTCCACTTT. It yields the protein CASSLQGSSYNSPLHF.

The chain recombines TRBV7-9 with TRBJ1-1; D is undetermined. Per germline, CDR1 SEHNR and CDR2 FQNEAQ (reference sequence). The CDR3 extends over 15 amino acids. Trimming left V 5 bases short and J 3 bases short, with 16 bases between. The CDR3 region is CASSPGRVAHTEAFF. The CDR3 DNA is TGTGCCAGCAGCCCCGGGCGGGTCGCCCACACTGAAGCTTTCTTT. The variable domain in full, with the rest retrieved from reference TRBV7-9 and TRBJ1-1, is DTGVSQNPRHKITKRGQNVTFRCDPISEHNRLYWYRQTLGQGPEFLTYFQNEAQLEKSRLLSDRFSAERPKGSFSTLEIQRTEQGDSAMYLCASSPGRVAHTEAFFGQGTRLTVV.

This clone is a singleton in its sample. The chain couples TRBV28 to TRBJ2-5; D is perhaps TRBD2 (6 bases). V lost 2 bases and J 7 bases, leaving 20 bases between the germline ends. This CDR3 has 16 amino acids. CDR1 and CDR2 (germline): MDHEN, SYDVKM. DNA of the CDR3: TGTGCCAGCAGTTTAACCAGGACGGGCGGGACGGGGACCCAGTACTTC. This translates into CASSLTRTGGTGTQYF. The full variable domain, rest sourced from reference TRBV28 and TRBJ2-5, is DVKVTQSSRYLVKRTGEKVFLECVQDMDHENMFWYRQDPGLGLRLIYFSYDVKMKEKGDIPEGYSVSREKKERFSLILESASTNQTSMYLCASSLTRTGGTGTQYFGPGTRLLVL.

CDR3 region: CASSLGGLGYQETQYF. CDR3 bases: TGTGCCAGCAGCTTAGGGGGCCTGGGGTACCAAGAGACCCAGTACTTC. The chain recombines TRBV7-2 with TRBJ2-5; D perhaps matches TRBD1 (5 bases). Germline V gene sequence: CDR1 SGHTA, CDR2 FQGNSA. The CDR3 covers 16 residues. V dropped 1 base and J dropped 0 bases, with 12 bases sitting between them. The complete variable domain, with remaining parts taken from reference TRBV7-2 and TRBJ2-5, reads GAGVSQSPSNKVTEKGKDVELRCDPISGHTALYWYRQSLGQGLEFLIYFQGNSAPDKSGLPSDRFSAERTGGSVSTLTIQRTQQEDSAVYLCASSLGGLGYQETQYFGPGTRLLVL.

This chain links TRBV6-5 with TRBJ1-1, with D perhaps matching TRBD1 (5 bases). The germline gives CDR1 MNHEY, CDR2 SVGAGI. With 6 bases removed from V and 8 bases from J, the gap between germline ends came to 19 bases. The CDR3 loop spans 14 amino acids. CDR3 sequence: CASSPREDTGEAFF. DNA of the CDR3: TGTGCCAGCAGCCCCCGAGAGGATACAGGAGAAGCTTTCTTT.